The sequence of this T cell receptor beta chain was determined in a study of Tregs in tolerant kidney transplant recipients. Germline assignment: CDR1 LNHDA and CDR2 SQIVND (reference sequence). V lost 5 bases and J lost 1; bases outside the gene matches: 13. The CDR3 runs 19 residues. A note on this clone: Antigen unknown.

Whole-study results and caveats: The small number of patients limits these findings pending further validation.

The protocol was immunoSEQ multiplex PCR, while the TCRdb copy is restricted to in-frame clones and leaves out a portion. The table shows roughly 17,000 clones, with roughly four fifths occurring only once. The source material was Tregs from blood. This rearrangement joins TRBV19 to TRBJ1-5; 11 nucleotides agree with TRBD1. The receptor comes from a human donor in good health. The DNA of the CDR3 is TGTGCCAGTAGTTTTTGGACAGGGGGCGCGTATGGGAGCAATCAGCCCCAGCATTTT. It is translated as CASSFWTGGAYGSNQPQHF.